Shown below are 13 T cell receptor beta chains from a single sample sequenced in a study of chemoradiotherapy in HPV16-positive cancers. Data came from immunoSEQ multiplex PCR; TCRdb stores just in-frame clones and leaves some out. The sample has approximately 38,000 clones, over 75% seen once. The sample in question was blood, obtained from a patient who underwent chemoradiotherapy. These TCRs come from a human donor with HPV-associated anogenital cancer.

This chain connects TRBV2 to TRBJ1-4, with D perhaps TRBD1 (5 bases). The V end lost 7 bases, the J end lost 8 bases, and 17 bases lay between the germline ends. The CDR3 consists of 14 residues. The germline gives CDR1 SNHLY, CDR2 FYNNEI. CDR3 amino acids: CASIPTVISEKLFF. DNA of the CDR3: TGTGCCAGCATTCCGACAGTGATATCCGAAAAACTGTTTTTT.

This rearrangement joins TRBV13 to TRBJ1-2; a weak D match, TRBD1 (6 bases). CDR1 is PRHDT, CDR2 FYEKMQ, per germline (reference sequence). The CDR3 is made up of 16 amino acids. V lost 5 bases and J 8 bases, leaving 24 bases between the germline ends. The CDR3 nucleotides are TGTGCCAGCAGCGAGGGGGTCCAAGAGCATCTGACCGGCTACACCTTC. Translation gives CASSEGVQEHLTGYTF.

The chain recombines TRBV9 with TRBJ2-3; 16 bases fit TRBD2. V dropped 3 bases and J dropped 4; count of bases not matched to a gene: 8. This CDR3 has 18 residues. The germline V gene has CDR1 SGDLS and CDR2 YYNGEE. The chain's CDR3 is CASSALGTSGGAPDTQYF. The CDR3 coding sequence is TGTGCCAGCAGCGCCCTCGGGACTAGCGGGGGGGCTCCAGATACGCAGTATTTT.

The chain links TRBV11-2 to TRBJ2-5; D might be TRBD1 (5 bases). There are 14 residues in the CDR3. With 2 bases removed from V and 1 base from J, the gap between germline ends came to 8 bases. Germline loops: CDR1 SGHAT, CDR2 FQNNGV. CDR3 loop: CASSLPRAQETQYF. The CDR3 nucleotides are TGTGCCAGCAGCTTACCCAGGGCCCAAGAGACCCAGTACTTC.

This clone has a handful of counts. This chain connects TRBV4-2 to TRBJ2-2; TRBD1 is a possible D gene (6 bases). Germline loops: CDR1 LGHNA, CDR2 YNFKEQ. Deletions cut 2 bases from V and 6 bases from J, with 10 bases between. The CDR3 sequence is 14 residues long. The CDR3: CASSQTRGSGELFF. CDR3 in DNA: TGTGCCAGCAGCCAAACCAGGGGTTCCGGGGAGCTGTTTTTT.

This sequence joins TRBV7-8 and TRBJ2-5, with D perhaps assigned TRBD1 or TRBD2 (5 bases each). V shed 2 bases and J shed 9 bases, with 13 bases lying between them. Germline V gives CDR1 SGHVS, CDR2 FQNEAQ. The CDR3 contains 13 residues. The CDR3 bases are TGTGCCAGCAGCTTAATGGGACGGGAATCCCAGTACTTC. This gives the protein CASSLMGRESQYF. Full variable domain (outside the CDR3, taken from reference TRBV7-8 and TRBJ2-5): GAGVSQSPRYKVAKRGQDVALRCDPISGHVSLFWYQQALGQGPEFLTYFQNEAQLDKSGLPSDRFFAERPEGSVSTLKIQRTQQEDSAVYLCASSLMGRESQYFGPGTRLLVL.

In this sample, this clone turned up a few times. V is TRBV2 and J is TRBJ1-1; D gene ambiguous. V was trimmed by 5 bases and J by 0 bases, leaving 7 bases between them. The CDR3 extends over 13 amino acids. Germline-derived CDR1 and CDR2 are SNHLY and FYNNEI. DNA of the CDR3: TGTGCCAGCAGTACTTATATGAACACTGAAGCTTTCTTT. Its translation: CASSTYMNTEAFF.

The V gene is TRBV7-9, the J gene TRBJ1-4; D remains unclear. The CDR3 contains 15 residues. The V gene lost 2 bases and the J gene lost 5 bases, with 12 bases spanning the gap. The V gene's germline CDR1 is SEHNR and CDR2 FQNEAQ (reference sequence). CDR3 coding DNA: TGTGCCAGCAGCTTAATAAAAGGGCTGAATGAAAAACTGTTTTTT. It translates to CASSLIKGLNEKLFF.

V is TRBV5-5 and J is TRBJ1-1; no definite D call. The germline V and J ends were trimmed by 1 base and 0 bases, with 10 bases remaining between them. CDR3 size: 15 residues. From germline, CDR1 is SGHKS and CDR2 YYEKEE (reference sequence). CDR3 in amino acids: CASSLSLVMNTEAFF. The CDR3 bases are TGTGCCAGCAGCTTGTCCCTAGTGATGAACACTGAAGCTTTCTTT.

The genes are TRBV28 and TRBJ1-1, with D hard to call. Germline V lookup: CDR1 MDHEN, CDR2 SYDVKM. This CDR3 contains 13 residues. Between the trimmed V and J ends, which lost 1 base and 6 bases, there was a span of 9 bases. The CDR3 coding sequence is TGTGCCAGCAGTTTATTGGGAAAGTCTGAAGCTTTCTTT. Its translation is CASSLLGKSEAFF.

The gene calls are TRBV5-6 and TRBJ2-7; D gene uncertain. The CDR3 totals 16 residues. Trimming pared 0 bases from V and 3 bases from J, leaving 16 bases between. Germline loops: CDR1 SGHDT, CDR2 YYEEEE. Here the CDR3 reads CASSLVGFAVSYEQYF. The CDR3 DNA reads as TGTGCCAGCAGCTTGGTTGGTTTTGCAGTTAGCTACGAGCAGTACTTC.

The J gene is TRBJ2-7, the V gene TRBV30; 8 positions agree with TRBD1. Trimming at V came to 4 bases and at J to 4 bases, leaving 12 bases not matched to a gene. Germline-derived CDR1 and CDR2 are GTSNPN and SVGIG (reference sequence). The CDR3 runs to 15 residues. The CDR3: CAWTNSRTGKYEQYF. In nucleotides, the CDR3 is TGTGCCTGGACCAACTCCCGGACAGGGAAATACGAGCAGTACTTC.

V and J are TRBV10-1 and TRBJ1-1; D is possibly TRBD1 (6 bases). Germline V gene lookup returns CDR1 WNHNN and CDR2 SYGVQD (reference sequence). The length of the CDR3 is 15 residues. The ends were cut back, 5 bases at V and 1 base at J, with 14 bases in the middle. For the CDR3, the DNA is TGCGCCAGCAGTATGAACAGGGACCCGAACACTGAAGCTTTCTTT. Protein sequence: CASSMNRDPNTEAFF.